These T cell receptor beta chains were read from a single sample in a study of blood T cell repertoires in COVID-19. Sequenced by immunoSEQ multiplex PCR; TCRdb stores in-frame clones only, minus some. The table shows about 180,000 clones, with about 83% occurring only once. The specimen sequenced was peripheral blood. Receptor source: a human donor in a cohort sampled during active COVID-19. Both conserved end residues are part of each CDR3. Each record gives: clone size, J gene, V gene, D gene, CDR3 DNA, CDR3 protein. The D gene is left open where the match is weak. Clone size is shown for a subset of rows, as once, few, many or a class of expanded clone.

clone size: .
J gene: TRBJ1-4
V gene: TRBV29-1
D gene: .
CDR3 DNA: TGCAGCGTTGGCAAGCAGGGATACAATGAAAAACTGTTTTTT
CDR3 protein: CSVGKQGYNEKLFF

clone size: once
J gene: TRBJ1-1
V gene: TRBV11-2
D gene: .
CDR3 DNA: TGTGCCAGCAGCTTAGGCCTAGCGAACACTGAAGCTTTCTTT
CDR3 protein: CASSLGLANTEAFF

clone size: .
J gene: TRBJ1-1
V gene: TRBV4-2
D gene: .
CDR3 DNA: TGTGCCAGCAGCCAAGAAGTAAGGGGGAGGGGGACTGAAGCTTTCTTT
CDR3 protein: CASSQEVRGRGTEAFF

clone size: .
J gene: TRBJ1-5
V gene: TRBV6-2/TRBV6-3
D gene: TRBD1
CDR3 DNA: TGTGCCAGCAGTAACCGGGACAGAAATCAGCCCCAGCATTTT
CDR3 protein: CASSNRDRNQPQHF

clone size: .
J gene: TRBJ2-7
V gene: TRBV28
D gene: .
CDR3 DNA: TGTGCCAGCATTGGGGGGTCCTACGAGCAGTACTTC
CDR3 protein: CASIGGSYEQYF

clone size: .
J gene: TRBJ1-1
V gene: TRBV19
D gene: .
CDR3 DNA: TGTGCCAGTAGTACCCTACAGGGAAGGAACACTGAAGCTTTCTTT
CDR3 protein: CASSTLQGRNTEAFF

clone size: .
J gene: TRBJ2-5
V gene: TRBV7-8
D gene: TRBD2
CDR3 DNA: TGTGCCAGCAGCCCAACTAGCGGGAGGATCTTGGAGACCCAGTACTTC
CDR3 protein: CASSPTSGRILETQYF

clone size: .
J gene: TRBJ2-1
V gene: TRBV27
D gene: TRBD2
CDR3 DNA: TGTGCCAGCAGTTTACTACTAGCGGGACCCAATGAGCAGTTCTTC
CDR3 protein: CASSLLLAGPNEQFF

clone size: .
J gene: TRBJ2-7
V gene: TRBV27
D gene: TRBD2
CDR3 DNA: TGTGCCAGCAGTTTAACGGCCAGCGGGGGCCGCTACGAGCAGTACTTC
CDR3 protein: CASSLTASGGRYEQYF

clone size: .
J gene: TRBJ1-5
V gene: TRBV3-1/TRBV3-2
D gene: .
CDR3 DNA: TGTGCCAGCAGCCAAGTTGGGGGGGCGGGTCAGCCCCAGCATTTT
CDR3 protein: CASSQVGGAGQPQHF

clone size: .
J gene: TRBJ1-5
V gene: TRBV4-1
D gene: TRBD1
CDR3 DNA: TGCGCCAGCAGCCAAGAGATGAAGACAGGGAATCAGCCCCAGCATTTT
CDR3 protein: CASSQEMKTGNQPQHF

clone size: .
J gene: TRBJ1-3
V gene: TRBV29-1
D gene: .
CDR3 DNA: TGCAGCGTTGTTGACAGGAGCTCTGGAAACACCATATATTTT
CDR3 protein: CSVVDRSSGNTIYF

clone size: .
J gene: TRBJ2-5
V gene: TRBV2
D gene: .
CDR3 DNA: TGTGCCAGTTACAGGGTGGTAGAGACCCAGTACTTC
CDR3 protein: CASYRVVETQYF

clone size: .
J gene: TRBJ1-1
V gene: TRBV12-3/TRBV12-4
D gene: .
CDR3 DNA: TGTGCCAGCAGAGGACAGAACACTGAAGCTTTCTTT
CDR3 protein: CASRGQNTEAFF

clone size: .
J gene: TRBJ1-2
V gene: TRBV19
D gene: .
CDR3 DNA: TGTGCCAGTAGTATAAGCTTCTATGGCTACACCTTC
CDR3 protein: CASSISFYGYTF

clone size: .
J gene: TRBJ1-2
V gene: TRBV4-2
D gene: .
CDR3 DNA: TGTGCCAGCAACAAATGGGGGGGCGGTGGCTACACCTTC
CDR3 protein: CASNKWGGGGYTF

clone size: few
J gene: TRBJ1-2
V gene: TRBV2
D gene: TRBD1
CDR3 DNA: TGTGCCAGCAGTGAAGCGAAGGACAGGGGGCTTGGAGGCTACACCTTC
CDR3 protein: CASSEAKDRGLGGYTF

clone size: .
J gene: TRBJ1-2
V gene: TRBV6-2/TRBV6-3
D gene: .
CDR3 DNA: TGTGCCAGCAGTTACTCATCCCGGAACTATGGCTACACCTTC
CDR3 protein: CASSYSSRNYGYTF

clone size: few
J gene: TRBJ2-3
V gene: TRBV7-3
D gene: TRBD2
CDR3 DNA: TGTGCCAGCAGCTTCCGGGAGGGCACAGATACGCAGTATTTT
CDR3 protein: CASSFREGTDTQYF

clone size: .
J gene: TRBJ2-1
V gene: TRBV2
D gene: TRBD2
CDR3 DNA: TGTGCCAGCAGTGTCCGGACTAGCGGGAGGGTTAATGAGCAGTTCTTC
CDR3 protein: CASSVRTSGRVNEQFF

clone size: .
J gene: TRBJ1-5
V gene: TRBV27
D gene: .
CDR3 DNA: TGTGCCAGCAGTTTTATCGGGAGGGGGGGCAATCAGCCCCAGCATTTT
CDR3 protein: CASSFIGRGGNQPQHF

clone size: .
J gene: TRBJ2-3
V gene: TRBV5-4
D gene: TRBD2
CDR3 DNA: TGTGCCAGCAGCTTGGCCGTTAGCGGGGTCACAGATACGCAGTATTTT
CDR3 protein: CASSLAVSGVTDTQYF

clone size: .
J gene: TRBJ2-7
V gene: TRBV28
D gene: TRBD2
CDR3 DNA: TGTGCCAGCGGGACTAGCGGGAGGACCCACGAGCAGTACTTC
CDR3 protein: CASGTSGRTHEQYF

clone size: few
J gene: TRBJ2-5
V gene: TRBV6-2/TRBV6-3
D gene: TRBD1
CDR3 DNA: TGTGCCAGCAGTTACTATGGGACAGCACAAGAGACCCAGTACTTC
CDR3 protein: CASSYYGTAQETQYF

clone size: .
J gene: TRBJ1-1
V gene: TRBV7-8
D gene: TRBD1
CDR3 DNA: TGTGCCAGCAGCTTCGACAGGGGGGAAGCTTTCTTT
CDR3 protein: CASSFDRGEAFF

clone size: .
J gene: TRBJ1-2
V gene: TRBV27
D gene: .
CDR3 DNA: TGTGCCAGCAGTCGTCGAGGTGGTGGCTACACCTTC
CDR3 protein: CASSRRGGGYTF

clone size: few
J gene: TRBJ2-1
V gene: TRBV7-9
D gene: .
CDR3 DNA: TGTGCCAGCAGCTTAGCGTCGGGGTATGAGCAGTTCTTC
CDR3 protein: CASSLASGYEQFF

clone size: few
J gene: TRBJ1-4
V gene: TRBV10-1
D gene: .
CDR3 DNA: TGCGCCAGCAGTCCTTCTCGGCAGGGCGAACTGTTTTTT
CDR3 protein: CASSPSRQGELFF

clone size: .
J gene: TRBJ2-7
V gene: TRBV3-1/TRBV3-2
D gene: .
CDR3 DNA: TGTGCCAGCAGCCCGCCGGTCCACGAGCAGTACTTC
CDR3 protein: CASSPPVHEQYF

clone size: few
J gene: TRBJ1-3
V gene: TRBV28
D gene: TRBD1
CDR3 DNA: TGTGCCAGCAGTTCACGCCGACAGGGAGGTGGGAGAAACACCATATATTTT
CDR3 protein: CASSSRRQGGGRNTIYF

clone size: .
J gene: TRBJ1-3
V gene: TRBV18
D gene: .
CDR3 DNA: TGTGCCAGCTCACCAGGCACGGGGACAATTGGAAACACCATATATTTT
CDR3 protein: CASSPGTGTIGNTIYF

clone size: .
J gene: TRBJ1-2
V gene: TRBV24-1
D gene: TRBD1
CDR3 DNA: TGTGCCACCAGTGATTTGGGACAGGGGATCTATGGCTACACCTTC
CDR3 protein: CATSDLGQGIYGYTF

clone size: .
J gene: TRBJ1-2
V gene: TRBV19
D gene: .
CDR3 DNA: TGTGCCAGTAGTATGGACACCACTAACTATGGCTACACCTTC
CDR3 protein: CASSMDTTNYGYTF